This entry is about one TCR beta chain. The antigen remains undetermined. This sample is part of a study of long-term antiretroviral therapy in people with HIV. Per germline, CDR1 MNHEY and CDR2 SVGAGI. The CDR3 extends over 15 amino acids. Trimming cost V 6 bases and J 0 bases, with 12 bases left between them. Prior to DNA extraction, the samples held about 0.9-11 million cryopreserved PBMC. Overall study results and limits: Blood draws took place between about 2004 and 2018 and possibly involved older ART regimens. Transplant donor controls retained higher diversity, though diversity increased after ART. Clones with expansion before ART led the repertoire at all time points.

The assay used was immunoSEQ (version v3.0), run at survey level. Assay used: immunoSEQ multiplex PCR; TCRdb lists only in-frame clones, some missing. This sample yields 15,000 to 20,000 clones, of which under 85% are seen a single time; about a tenth belongs to the top ten. This receptor was identified in a woman aged 40 to 50 with HIV. Sequences were derived from unsorted PBMCs, sampled 2.3 years after starting antiretroviral therapy. The chain carries TRBV6-5 and TRBJ1-3; weak D call: TRBD1 (5 bases). DNA of the CDR3: TGTGCCAGCAGCCCGGGACCGAACTCTGGAAACACCATATATTTT. Encoded protein: CASSPGPNSGNTIYF.